Reported below is one T cell receptor (beta chain). What it binds is unknown. These data come from a study of CD8 T cell repertoires and HIV-1 epitope variants. Study outcomes and limitations: Fewer than ten TCR beta clonotypes were antigen-specific, roughly six apparently recognizing autologous or escape variants.

The CDR3 contains 13 residues. The germline CDR1 and CDR2 sequences are SEHNR and FQNEAQ (reference sequence). V lost 5 bases and J 0 bases, leaving 2 bases between the germline ends. Assay used: immunoSEQ multiplex PCR; TCRdb lists only in-frame clones, some missing. The table includes several thousand clones, approximately 71% detected once. The origin of this receptor is a male donor with HIV. The sample taken for sequencing was cultured CD8+ T cells derived from PBMCs. The chain is built from TRBV7-9 and TRBJ2-6; no firm D call. CDR3 in amino acids: CASSNSGANVLTF. The CDR3 nucleotides are TGTGCCAGCAGCAACTCTGGGGCCAACGTCCTGACTTTC.